A selection of T cell receptor beta chains follows, all from one sample in a study of cytomegalovirus exposure and HLA in healthy donors. Libraries were prepared by immunoSEQ multiplex PCR; TCRdb keeps only in-frame clonotypes and omits some of them. In total, the table holds some 110,000 clones. Material for sequencing was PBMCs. These receptors were collected from a man in his forties in good health and CMV-seronegative. Each CDR3 is given with its conserved first and last residue. A D gene is named only where the DNA matches it firmly.

j_gene | d_gene | len | v_gene | CDR3aa | CDR3nt
TRBJ2-2 | TRBD1 | 18 | TRBV19 | CASSPPGQSILNTGELFF | TGTGCCAGTAGTCCCCCGGGACAGAGTATTCTCAACACCGGGGAGCTGTTTTTT
TRBJ1-2 | - | 14 | TRBV6-5 | CASSYGRGSGGYTF | TGTGCCAGCAGTTACGGGAGGGGGAGCGGAGGCTACACCTTC
TRBJ2-7 | - | 15 | TRBV10-3 | CAISAPGGGSYEQYF | TGTGCCATCAGTGCCCCAGGGGGAGGCTCCTACGAGCAGTACTTC
TRBJ2-3 | TRBD1 | 19 | TRBV19 | CASSIRIWPGQGARDTQYF | TGTGCCAGTAGTATACGAATTTGGCCGGGACAGGGGGCAAGAGATACGCAGTATTTT
TRBJ1-2 | TRBD1 | 14 | TRBV28 | CASSVQGATEGYTF | TGTGCCAGCAGTGTACAGGGGGCAACAGAGGGCTACACCTTC
TRBJ1-1 | - | 14 | TRBV6-5 | CASRIRALRDEAFF | TGTGCCAGTCGAATCAGGGCCCTCAGAGATGAAGCTTTCTTT
TRBJ2-3 | - | 14 | TRBV4-1 | CASSQEPVTDTQYF | TGCGCCAGCAGCCAAGAACCAGTTACAGATACGCAGTATTTT
TRBJ2-7 | TRBD2 | 16 | TRBV19 | CASSYSAGGPSYEQYF | TGTGCCAGTAGTTACTCAGCGGGAGGGCCTTCCTACGAGCAGTACTTC
TRBJ2-7 | TRBD1 | 14 | TRBV29-1 | CSVNTGTGVGEQYF | TGCAGCGTGAATACCGGGACAGGGGTTGGCGAGCAGTACTTC
TRBJ1-5 | TRBD1 | 15 | TRBV5-6 | CASSLGDRENQPQHF | TGTGCCAGCAGCTTGGGGGACAGGGAGAATCAGCCCCAGCATTTT
TRBJ2-7 | - | 15 | TRBV7-8 | CASKLGGYDTYEQYF | TGTGCCAGCAAACTCGGCGGATACGATACCTACGAGCAGTACTTC
TRBJ2-3 | - | 16 | TRBV7-2 | CASSLVDIRSTDTQYF | TGTGCCAGCAGCTTAGTGGATATCAGGTCCACAGATACGCAGTATTTT
TRBJ2-2 | - | 15 | TRBV11-3 | CASSVGTGVAGELFF | TGTGCCAGCAGCGTCGGGACTGGCGTAGCCGGGGAGCTGTTTTTT
TRBJ2-7 | TRBD1 | 14 | TRBV7-6 | CASSDGTGLYEQYF | TGTGCCAGCAGCGACGGGACAGGGTTGTACGAGCAGTACTTC
TRBJ2-5 | TRBD2 | 19 | TRBV9 | CASSVEGLAGGPGAETQYF | TGTGCCAGCAGCGTAGAGGGGTTAGCGGGAGGGCCGGGGGCAGAGACCCAGTACTTC
TRBJ2-2 | - | 15 | TRBV7-6 | CASSLGLPGTGELFF | TGTGCCAGCAGCTTAGGCCTCCCAGGCACCGGGGAGCTGTTTTTT
TRBJ2-3 | TRBD2 | 16 | TRBV25-1 | CASSDLLAGVGDTQYF | TGTGCCAGCAGTGATCTCCTAGCGGGAGTAGGAGATACGCAGTATTTT
TRBJ1-4 | TRBD1 | 14 | TRBV28 | CASSTDRGNGKLFF | TGTGCCAGCAGTACTGACAGGGGAAATGGAAAACTGTTTTTT
TRBJ2-7 | TRBD1 | 14 | TRBV28 | CASSFRDRSYEQYF | TGTGCCAGCAGTTTCCGGGACAGGTCCTACGAGCAGTACTTC
TRBJ1-2 | TRBD1 | 16 | TRBV28 | CATTGRDRGRYYGYTF | TGTGCCACCACGGGCCGGGACAGGGGGAGGTACTATGGCTACACCTTC
TRBJ1-1 | - | 13 | TRBV6-5 | CASSYRRTTEAFF | TGTGCCAGCAGTTACCGAAGGACAACTGAAGCTTTCTTT
TRBJ2-3 | TRBD2 | 15 | TRBV7-8 | CASSGTSGFPDTQYF | TGTGCCAGCAGCGGGACTAGCGGGTTCCCAGATACGCAGTATTTT
TRBJ2-7 | - | 15 | TRBV9 | CASSVVARYDYEQYF | TGTGCCAGCAGCGTAGTGGCCCGATACGACTACGAGCAGTACTTC
TRBJ2-7 | - | 13 | TRBV6-5 | CASSYRGSYEQYF | TGTGCCAGCAGTTACCGCGGATCCTACGAGCAGTACTTC
TRBJ1-5 | - | 18 | TRBV18 | CASSPFPQGHSLNQPQHF | TGTGCCAGCTCACCATTCCCCCAGGGTCACTCGCTTAATCAGCCCCAGCATTTT
TRBJ1-2 | - | 13 | TRBV5-1 | CASSVTGLYGYTF | TGCGCCAGCAGCGTGACAGGTCTCTATGGCTACACCTTC
TRBJ2-2 | - | 16 | TRBV11-3 | CASSLSLGSNTGELFF | TGTGCCAGCAGCTTATCACTGGGGAGTAACACCGGGGAGCTGTTTTTT
TRBJ2-7 | TRBD1 | 14 | TRBV6-5 | CASSSGTGRDEQYF | TGTGCCAGCAGTTCCGGGACAGGGCGCGACGAGCAGTACTTC
TRBJ1-2 | - | 13 | TRBV28 | CASSSGSGYGYTF | TGTGCCAGCAGTTCCGGGTCGGGCTATGGCTACACCTTC